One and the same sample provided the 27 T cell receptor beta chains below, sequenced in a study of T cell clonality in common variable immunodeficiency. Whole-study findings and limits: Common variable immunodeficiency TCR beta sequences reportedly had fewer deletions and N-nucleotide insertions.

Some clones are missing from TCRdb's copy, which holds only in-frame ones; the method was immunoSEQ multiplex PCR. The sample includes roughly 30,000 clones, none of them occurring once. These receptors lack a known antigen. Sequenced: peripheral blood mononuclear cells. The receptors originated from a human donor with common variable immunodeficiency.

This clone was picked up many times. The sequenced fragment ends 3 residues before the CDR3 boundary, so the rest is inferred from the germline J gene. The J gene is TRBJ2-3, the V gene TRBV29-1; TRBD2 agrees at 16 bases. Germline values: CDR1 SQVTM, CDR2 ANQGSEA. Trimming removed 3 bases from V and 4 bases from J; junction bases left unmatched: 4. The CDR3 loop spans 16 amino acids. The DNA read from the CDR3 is TGCAGCGTTGACGGGACTAGCGGGAGGGGGGCAGATACG. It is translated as CSVDGTSGRGADT. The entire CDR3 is CSVDGTSGRGADTQYF.

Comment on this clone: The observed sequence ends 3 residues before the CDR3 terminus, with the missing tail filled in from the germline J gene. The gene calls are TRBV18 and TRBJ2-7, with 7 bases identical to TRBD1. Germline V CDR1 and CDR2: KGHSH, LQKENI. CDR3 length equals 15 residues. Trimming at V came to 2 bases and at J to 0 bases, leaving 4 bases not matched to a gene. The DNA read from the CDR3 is TGTGCCAGCTCACCAGTCGGGACAGCCTCCTACGAG. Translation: CASSPVGTASYE. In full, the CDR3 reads CASSPVGTASYEQYF.

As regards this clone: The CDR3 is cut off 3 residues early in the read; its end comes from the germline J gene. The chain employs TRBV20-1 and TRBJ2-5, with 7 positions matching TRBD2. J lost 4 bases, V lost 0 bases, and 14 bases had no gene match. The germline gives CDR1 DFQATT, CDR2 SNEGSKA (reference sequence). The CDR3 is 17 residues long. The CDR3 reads CSARDLFGWTSGETQYF. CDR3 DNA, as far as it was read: TGCAGTGCTAGAGATCTCTTCGGGTGGACTAGTGGAGAGACC.

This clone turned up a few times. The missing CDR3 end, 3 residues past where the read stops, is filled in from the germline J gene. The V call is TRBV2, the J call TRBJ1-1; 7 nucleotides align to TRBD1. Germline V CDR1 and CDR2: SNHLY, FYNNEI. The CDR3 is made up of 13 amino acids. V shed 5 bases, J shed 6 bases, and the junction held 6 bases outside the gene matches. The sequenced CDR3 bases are TGTGCCAGCAGTAAAGACAGGGCCGCTGAA. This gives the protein CASSKDRAAE. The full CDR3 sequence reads CASSKDRAAEAFF.

CDR3 sequence reads: CASSLVPMTSKETQYF. Incomplete CDR3 DNA: TGTGCCAGCAGCTTAGTCCCCATGACTAGCAAGGAGACC. This chain uses TRBV7-6 with TRBJ2-5, with TRBD2 matching 7 bases. The read ends 3 residues early relative to the CDR3; the germline J gene fills the gap. Trimming cost V 1 base and J 5 bases; bases outside gene matches: 10. Germline values: CDR1 SGHVS, CDR2 FNYEAQ. This CDR3 is 16 amino acids long.

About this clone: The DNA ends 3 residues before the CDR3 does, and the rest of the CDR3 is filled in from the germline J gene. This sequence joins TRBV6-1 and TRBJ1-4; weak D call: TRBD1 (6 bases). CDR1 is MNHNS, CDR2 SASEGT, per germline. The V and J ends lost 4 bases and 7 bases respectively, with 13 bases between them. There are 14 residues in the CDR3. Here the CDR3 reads CASSVTGWSEKLFF. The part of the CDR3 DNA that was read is TGTGCCAGCAGTGTTACAGGGTGGAGTGAAAAA.

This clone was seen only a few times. The chain's CDR3 is CACRREGRNNEQFF. Partial CDR3 DNA: TGTGCCTGCCGGCGGGAGGGCCGGAACAATGAG. The chain employs TRBV6-2 or TRBV6-3 and TRBJ2-1; 9 bases fit TRBD2. The read gets to within 3 residues of the CDR3 end, and the germline J gene fills in the rest. Germline lookup yields CDR1 MNHEY and CDR2 SVGEGT. The CDR3 extends over 14 amino acids. V dropped 11 bases and J dropped 5; count of bases not matched to a gene: 10.

Here the CDR3 reads CASSISGQANTEAFF. CDR3 DNA (partial): TGTGCCAGTAGTATCTCGGGACAGGCGAACACTGAA. The gene calls are TRBV19 and TRBJ1-1; TRBD1 agrees at 8 bases. The read gets to within 3 residues of the CDR3 end, and the germline J gene fills in the rest. This CDR3 region has 15 residues. CDR1 and CDR2 (germline): LNHDA, SQIVND (reference sequence). The V segment lost 3 bases and the J segment 1 base; nucleotides outside the gene matches: 4.

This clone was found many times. Here the CDR3 reads CSAGRSSTDTQYF. CDR3 bases read: TGCAGTGCTGGTCGGTCTAGCACAGATACG. V is TRBV20-1 and J is TRBJ2-3; D gene uncertain. The observed sequence ends 3 residues before the CDR3 terminus, with the missing tail filled in from the germline J gene. Trimming cost V 5 bases and J 0 bases, with 9 bases left between them. Germline CDR1 is DFQATT and CDR2 is SNEGSKA (reference sequence). The CDR3 covers 13 residues.

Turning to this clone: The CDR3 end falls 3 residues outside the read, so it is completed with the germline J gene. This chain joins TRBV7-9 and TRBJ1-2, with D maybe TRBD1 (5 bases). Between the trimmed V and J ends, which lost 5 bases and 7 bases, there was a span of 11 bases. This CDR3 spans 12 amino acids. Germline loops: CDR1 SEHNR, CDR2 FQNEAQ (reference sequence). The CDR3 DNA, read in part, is TGTGCCAGCAGCCCCCAAGGGGTTGGC. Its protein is CASSPQGVG. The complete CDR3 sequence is CASSPQGVGYTF.

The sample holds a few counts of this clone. The covered CDR3 bases are TGCGCCAGCAGCTGGACCGGGACTAGCGGGTTTATTAATGAG. It yields the protein CASSWTGTSGFINE. The whole CDR3 region reads CASSWTGTSGFINEQFF. The chain uses TRBV5-1 and TRBJ2-1; 12 nucleotides line up with TRBD2. The read comes to an end 3 residues before the CDR3 does, leaving the germline J gene to fill in the end. The J segment lost 7 bases and the V segment lost 3 bases, leaving 11 bases of the junction unmatched. The CDR3 is 17 residues long. The germline V gene encodes CDR1 SGHRS and CDR2 YFSETQ.

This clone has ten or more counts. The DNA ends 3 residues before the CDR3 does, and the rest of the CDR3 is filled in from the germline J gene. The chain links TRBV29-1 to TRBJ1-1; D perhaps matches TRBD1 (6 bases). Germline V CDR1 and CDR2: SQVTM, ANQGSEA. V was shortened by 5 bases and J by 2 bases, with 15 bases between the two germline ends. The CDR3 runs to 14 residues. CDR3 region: CSVRRGRGNTEAFF. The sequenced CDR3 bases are TGCAGCGTTCGAAGAGGCAGGGGCAACACTGAA.

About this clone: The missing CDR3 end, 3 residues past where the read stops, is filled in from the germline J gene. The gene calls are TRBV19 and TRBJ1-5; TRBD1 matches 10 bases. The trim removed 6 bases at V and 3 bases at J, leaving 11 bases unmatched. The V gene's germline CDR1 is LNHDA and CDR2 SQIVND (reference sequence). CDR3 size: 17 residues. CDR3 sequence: CASSERRQGANNQPQHF. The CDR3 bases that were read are TGTGCCAGTAGCGAGAGGAGACAGGGGGCAAACAATCAGCCC.

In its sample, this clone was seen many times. The CDR3 is CSALLANEQFF. The CDR3 bases that were read are TGCAGTGCCCTCCTAGCCAATGAG. The chain has TRBV20-1 and TRBJ2-1, with D perhaps TRBD2 (5 bases). The CDR3 end is not reached by the read, which stops 3 residues before it; the germline J gene fills it in. Trimming left V 6 bases short and J 6 bases short, with 9 bases between. Germline loops: CDR1 DFQATT, CDR2 SNEGSKA (reference sequence). The CDR3 sequence is 11 residues long.

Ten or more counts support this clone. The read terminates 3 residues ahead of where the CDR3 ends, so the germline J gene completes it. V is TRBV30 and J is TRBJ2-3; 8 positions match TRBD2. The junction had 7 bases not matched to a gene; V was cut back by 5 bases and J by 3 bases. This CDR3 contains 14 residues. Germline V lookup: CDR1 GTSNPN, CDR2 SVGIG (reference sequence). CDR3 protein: CAWGSGKKTDTQYF. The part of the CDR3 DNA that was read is TGTGCCTGGGGTAGCGGGAAGAAAACAGATACG.

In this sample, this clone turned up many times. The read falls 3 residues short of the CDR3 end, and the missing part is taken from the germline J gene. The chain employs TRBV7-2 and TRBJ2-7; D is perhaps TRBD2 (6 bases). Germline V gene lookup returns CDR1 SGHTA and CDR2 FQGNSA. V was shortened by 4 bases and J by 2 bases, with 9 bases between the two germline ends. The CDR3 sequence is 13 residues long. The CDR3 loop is CASSWGETYEQYF. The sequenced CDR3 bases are TGTGCCAGCAGCTGGGGGGAAACCTACGAG. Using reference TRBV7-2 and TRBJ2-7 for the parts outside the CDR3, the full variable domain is GAGVSQSPSNKVTEKGKDVELRCDPISGHTALYWYRQSLGQGLEFLIYFQGNSAPDKSGLPSDRFSAERTGGSVSTLTIQRTQQEDSAVYLCASSWGETYEQYFGPGTRLTVT.

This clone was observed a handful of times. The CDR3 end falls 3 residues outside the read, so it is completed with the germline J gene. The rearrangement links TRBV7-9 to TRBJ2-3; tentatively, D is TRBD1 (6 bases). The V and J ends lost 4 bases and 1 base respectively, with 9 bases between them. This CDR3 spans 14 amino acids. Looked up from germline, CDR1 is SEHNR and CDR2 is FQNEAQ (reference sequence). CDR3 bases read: TGTGCCAGCAGCTCACAGGGAGGCACAGATACG. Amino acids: CASSSQGGTDT. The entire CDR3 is CASSSQGGTDTQYF.

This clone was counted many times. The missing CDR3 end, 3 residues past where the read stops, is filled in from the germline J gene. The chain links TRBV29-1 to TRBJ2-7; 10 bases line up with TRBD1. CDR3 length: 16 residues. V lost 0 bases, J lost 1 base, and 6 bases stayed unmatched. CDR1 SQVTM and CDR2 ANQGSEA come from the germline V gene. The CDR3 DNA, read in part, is TGCAGCGTTGAAGACCCCGGGACAGGGGAGTCCTACGAG. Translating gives CSVEDPGTGESYE. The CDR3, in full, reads CSVEDPGTGESYEQYF.

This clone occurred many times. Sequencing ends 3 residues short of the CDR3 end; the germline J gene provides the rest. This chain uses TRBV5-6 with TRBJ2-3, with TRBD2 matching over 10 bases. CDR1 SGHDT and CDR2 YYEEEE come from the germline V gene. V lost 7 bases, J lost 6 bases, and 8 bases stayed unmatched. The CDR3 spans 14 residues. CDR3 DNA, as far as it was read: TGTGCCAGCTCTCGGCTAGCGGGAGATGATACG. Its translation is CASSRLAGDDT. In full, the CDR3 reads CASSRLAGDDTQYF.

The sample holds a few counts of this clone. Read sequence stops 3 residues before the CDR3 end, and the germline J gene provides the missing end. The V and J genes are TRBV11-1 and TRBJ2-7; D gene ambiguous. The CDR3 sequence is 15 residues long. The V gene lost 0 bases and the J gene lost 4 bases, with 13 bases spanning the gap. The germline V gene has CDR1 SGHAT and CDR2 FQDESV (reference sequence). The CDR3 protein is CASSLAQNSPYEQYF. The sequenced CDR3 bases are TGTGCCAGCAGCTTAGCGCAAAACTCACCTTACGAG.

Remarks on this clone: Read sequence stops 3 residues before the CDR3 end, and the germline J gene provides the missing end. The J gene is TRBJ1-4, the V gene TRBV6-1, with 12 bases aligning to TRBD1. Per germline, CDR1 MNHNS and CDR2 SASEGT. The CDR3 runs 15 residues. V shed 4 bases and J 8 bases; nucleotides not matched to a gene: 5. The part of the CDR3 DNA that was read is TGTGCCAGCAGTGCCGGAGGGACAGGGGGCGAAAAA. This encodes CASSAGGTGGEK. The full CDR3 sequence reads CASSAGGTGGEKLFF.

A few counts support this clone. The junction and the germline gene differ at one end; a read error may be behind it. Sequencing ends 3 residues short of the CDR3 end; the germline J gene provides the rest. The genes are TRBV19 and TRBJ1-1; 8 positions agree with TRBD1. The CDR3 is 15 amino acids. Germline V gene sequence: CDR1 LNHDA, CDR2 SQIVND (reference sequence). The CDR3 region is CTSSNWDRMNTEAFF. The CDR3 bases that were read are TGTACCAGTAGTAATTGGGACAGGATGAACACTGAA.

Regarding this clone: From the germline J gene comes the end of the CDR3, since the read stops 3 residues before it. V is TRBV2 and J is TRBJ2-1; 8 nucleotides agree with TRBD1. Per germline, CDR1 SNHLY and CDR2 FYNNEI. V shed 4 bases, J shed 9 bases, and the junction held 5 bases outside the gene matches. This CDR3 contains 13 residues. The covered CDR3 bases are TGTGCCAGCAGTGCGGACAGGGATGGTGAG. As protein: CASSADRDGE. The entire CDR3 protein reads CASSADRDGEQFF. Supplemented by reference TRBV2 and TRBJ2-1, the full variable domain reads EPEVTQTPSHQVTQMGQEVILRCVPISNHLYFYWYRQILGQKVEFLVSFYNNEISEKSEIFDDQFSVERPDGSNFTLKIRSTKLEDSAMYFCASSADRDGEQFFGPGTRLTVL.

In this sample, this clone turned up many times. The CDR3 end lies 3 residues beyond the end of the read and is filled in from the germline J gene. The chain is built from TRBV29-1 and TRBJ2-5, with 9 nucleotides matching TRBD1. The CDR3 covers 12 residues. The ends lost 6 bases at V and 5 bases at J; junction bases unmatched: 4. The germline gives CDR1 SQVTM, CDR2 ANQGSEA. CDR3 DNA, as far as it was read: TGCAGCGTCCTAGACAGGGGGGAGACC. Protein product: CSVLDRGET. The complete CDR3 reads CSVLDRGETQYF.

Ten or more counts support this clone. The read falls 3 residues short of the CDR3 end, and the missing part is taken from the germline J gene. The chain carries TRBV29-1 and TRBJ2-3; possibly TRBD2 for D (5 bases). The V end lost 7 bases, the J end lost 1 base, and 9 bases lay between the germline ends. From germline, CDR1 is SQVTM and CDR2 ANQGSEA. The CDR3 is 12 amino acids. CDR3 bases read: TGCAGCGGCCGGACTGGCACAGATACG. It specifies CSGRTGTDT. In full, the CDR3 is CSGRTGTDTQYF.

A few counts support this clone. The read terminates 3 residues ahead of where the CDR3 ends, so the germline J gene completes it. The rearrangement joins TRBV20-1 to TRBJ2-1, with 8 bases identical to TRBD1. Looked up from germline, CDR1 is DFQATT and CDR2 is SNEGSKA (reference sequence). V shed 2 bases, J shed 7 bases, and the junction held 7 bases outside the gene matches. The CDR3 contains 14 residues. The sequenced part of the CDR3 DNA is TGCAGTGCTAGACAGGCAGGGGGCGGGAATGAG. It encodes CSARQAGGGNE. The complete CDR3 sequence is CSARQAGGGNEQFF.

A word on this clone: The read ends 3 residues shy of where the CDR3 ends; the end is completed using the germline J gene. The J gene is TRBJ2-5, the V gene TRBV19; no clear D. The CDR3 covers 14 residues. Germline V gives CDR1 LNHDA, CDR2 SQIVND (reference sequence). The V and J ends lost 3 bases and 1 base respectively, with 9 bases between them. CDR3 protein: CASSIRQTQETQYF. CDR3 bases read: TGTGCCAGTAGTATCCGACAAACCCAAGAGACC.